A single sample gave rise to the 19 T cell receptor beta chains below, sequenced in a study of CD8 T cells in Susac syndrome. Random hexamers served to reverse transcribe about 0.5 to 1 ug RNA. TCRdb used MiXCR to reprocess the immunoSEQ multiplex PCR reads, holding one entry per CDR3 protein. The repertoire consists of approximately 180,000 distinct CDR3 sequences, with approximately 96% occurring once and the leading ten covering around 0.093%. The sequencing input was CD4+ T cells from PBMCs. Receptors originate from a human donor with multiple sclerosis.

J is TRBJ2-1 and V is TRBV4-1, with unresolved D. Per the germline V gene, CDR1 is MGHRA and CDR2 is YSYEKL. The CDR3 totals 16 residues. The V gene lost 0 bases and the J gene lost 9 bases, with 18 bases spanning the gap. This chain's CDR3 is CASSQDSKPSFGEQFF. CDR3 nucleotide sequence: TGCGCCAGCAGCCAAGATTCCAAGCCGAGTTTTGGTGAGCAGTTCTTC.

This clonotype was counted once. The chain combines TRBV5-1 with TRBJ1-6; perhaps TRBD1 as D (6 bases). V was pared by 2 bases and J by 5 bases, with 20 bases between. This CDR3 spans 18 amino acids. In germline, CDR1 is SGHRS, CDR2 YFSETQ. The CDR3 sequence is CASSLRGGTLGDNSPLHF. The CDR3 nucleotides are TGCGCCAGCAGCTTACGAGGGGGAACGCTGGGCGATAATTCACCCCTCCACTTT.

The rearrangement uses TRBV27 and TRBJ1-1, with a possible D match to TRBD1 (5 bases). The CDR3 totals 12 residues. In germline, CDR1 is MNHEY, CDR2 SMNVEV (reference sequence). The ends were cut back, 2 bases at V and 6 bases at J, with 7 bases in the middle. The CDR3 loop reads CASSLLGAEAFF. CDR3 coding DNA: TGTGCCAGCAGTTTACTAGGGGCTGAAGCTTTCTTT.

This chain uses TRBV25-1 with TRBJ2-3; D unclear. Per the germline V gene, CDR1 is MGHDK and CDR2 is SYGVNS. V dropped 8 bases and J dropped 4 bases, with 10 bases sitting between them. The CDR3 runs 12 residues. This chain's CDR3 is CASSFVPDTQYF. The CDR3 DNA is TGTGCCAGCTCCTTCGTCCCAGATACGCAGTATTTT. The whole variable domain, remainder taken from reference TRBV25-1 and TRBJ2-3, is EADIYQTPRYLVIGTGKKITLECSQTMGHDKMYWYQQDPGMELHLIHYSYGVNSTEKGDLSSESTVSRIRTEHFPLTLESARPSHTSQYLCASSFVPDTQYFGPGTRLTVL.

The chain is built from TRBV19 and TRBJ2-3; D not certain. Per germline, CDR1 LNHDA and CDR2 SQIVND (reference sequence). The length of the CDR3 is 13 residues. With 1 base removed from V and 6 bases from J, the gap between germline ends came to 8 bases. CDR3 bases: TGTGCCAGTAGTATAGCCGTCGGCGATACGCAGTATTTT. Translation gives CASSIAVGDTQYF.

The chain carries TRBV5-4 and TRBJ1-1; a possible D gene is TRBD1 (6 bases). This CDR3 is built from 15 residues. V lost 3 bases to trimming and J lost 3 bases, with 15 bases between them. The germline V gene encodes CDR1 SGHNT and CDR2 YYREEE (reference sequence). CDR3 region: CASSSLGAMDTEAFF. The CDR3 DNA reads as TGTGCCAGCAGCTCCCTGGGGGCGATGGACACTGAAGCTTTCTTT.

This sequence joins TRBV5-1 and TRBJ2-2; D remains unclear. V lost 0 bases, J lost 6 bases, and 6 bases lay in between. Germline lookup yields CDR1 SGHRS and CDR2 YFSETQ. This CDR3 has 13 amino acids. The CDR3 sequence is CASSLVLSGELFF. CDR3 nucleotides: TGCGCCAGCAGCTTGGTGTTATCCGGGGAGCTGTTTTTT.

The chain joins TRBV5-1 to TRBJ1-5, with D tentatively TRBD1 (5 bases). The germline V gene has CDR1 SGHRS and CDR2 YFSETQ. The CDR3 is 13 residues long. V was shortened by 4 bases and J by 6 bases, with 11 bases between the two germline ends. The DNA of the CDR3 is TGCGCCAGCAGCCCAGAAGGGGCTCAGCCCCAGCATTTT. It encodes CASSPEGAQPQHF.

The chain links TRBV12-3 or TRBV12-4 to TRBJ2-7; the match to TRBD2 covers 10 bases. Unmatched junction bases numbered 4, after V lost 7 bases and J lost 1 base. The CDR3 runs to 14 residues. The CDR3 DNA reads TGTGCCAGCACCGGGACTAGCGTATCCTACGAGCAGTACTTC. Protein sequence: CASTGTSVSYEQYF.

The CDR3 region is CASRPGASGGDTQYF. In nucleotides, the CDR3 is TGTGCCTCGAGACCCGGGGCTAGCGGGGGTGATACGCAGTATTTT. The V call is TRBV12-3 or TRBV12-4, the J call TRBJ2-3; 10 bases map to TRBD2. This CDR3 is built from 15 residues. Trimming took 11 bases from V and 6 from J; bases not matched to a gene: 14.

The chain couples TRBV20-1 to TRBJ2-7; possibly TRBD2 for D (6 bases). The CDR3 is made up of 14 amino acids. V gave up 0 bases and J gave up 4 bases, with 13 bases separating them. Germline V gene sequence: CDR1 DFQATT, CDR2 SNEGSKA (reference sequence). CDR3 in DNA: TGCAGTGCTAGAGATCGCAGGAGGGTGTACGAGCAGTACTTC. Its protein product is CSARDRRRVYEQYF.

The chain links TRBV7-8 to TRBJ1-6; D might be TRBD1 (6 bases). The CDR3 runs to 15 residues. Germline V gene lookup returns CDR1 SGHVS and CDR2 FQNEAQ. The V and J ends lost 8 bases and 7 bases respectively, with 18 bases between them. CDR3 sequence (DNA): TGTGCCAGCGCCGTGGGGGGCAGATGGAATTCACCCCTCCACTTT. Protein sequence: CASAVGGRWNSPLHF.

The V gene is TRBV7-2, the J gene TRBJ2-1; TRBD1 might be the D (5 bases). CDR1 and CDR2 from the germline V gene are SGHTA and FQGNSA. V was cut by 5 bases and J by 2 bases, with 13 bases left in between. This CDR3 region has 15 residues. The CDR3: CASSLSVGPYNEQFF. The CDR3 region has the DNA TGTGCCAGCAGCCTCTCGGTGGGGCCCTACAATGAGCAGTTCTTC. Complete variable domain (other parts from reference TRBV7-2 and TRBJ2-1): GAGVSQSPSNKVTEKGKDVELRCDPISGHTALYWYRQSLGQGLEFLIYFQGNSAPDKSGLPSDRFSAERTGGSVSTLTIQRTQQEDSAVYLCASSLSVGPYNEQFFGPGTRLTVL.

The J gene is TRBJ1-4, the V gene TRBV15; perhaps TRBD1 as D (5 bases). The CDR3 length is 15 residues. The V end was cut by 0 bases, the J end by 13 bases, with 18 bases between. CDR1 and CDR2 from the germline V gene are LNHNV and YYDKDF (reference sequence). The CDR3: CATSRETGLSGGLFF. CDR3 DNA sequence: TGTGCCACCAGCAGAGAGACCGGTCTAAGCGGGGGACTGTTTTTT.

This chain uses TRBV4-1 with TRBJ1-2; D is unresolved. V was trimmed by 2 bases and J by 4 bases, leaving 17 bases between them. The germline CDR1 and CDR2 sequences are MGHRA and YSYEKL. The CDR3 runs 16 residues. CDR3 in amino acids: CASSQIPQNTGYGYTF. The CDR3 DNA reads TGCGCCAGCAGCCAAATCCCGCAGAACACCGGCTATGGCTACACCTTC.

J is TRBJ2-2 and V is TRBV12-5; unclear D gene. The CDR3 has 15 residues. Trimming pared 9 bases from V and 3 bases from J, leaving 17 bases between. In germline, CDR1 is LGHNT, CDR2 FRNRAP. CDR3: CASTLVVGDTGELFF. Written as DNA, the CDR3 is TGTGCTAGCACCTTAGTCGTTGGAGACACCGGGGAGCTGTTTTTT.

This rearrangement joins TRBV7-9 to TRBJ1-1; D gene unclear. The CDR3 extends over 15 amino acids. V lost 6 bases to trimming and J lost 4 bases, with 18 bases between them. In germline, CDR1 is SEHNR, CDR2 FQNEAQ (reference sequence). Written as DNA, the CDR3 is TGTGCCAGCAGTCCCCCTACTGGGGATTTCACTGAAGCTTTCTTT. Translating it yields CASSPPTGDFTEAFF.

The V call is TRBV7-9, the J call TRBJ2-3, with TRBD1 matching 7 bases. This CDR3 has 19 amino acids. Germline-derived CDR1 and CDR2 are SEHNR and FQNEAQ (reference sequence). J was trimmed by 3 bases and V by 2 bases; bases with no gene match: 17. CDR3 amino acids: CASSLKMTGPRSKTDTQYF. In DNA form, the CDR3 reads TGTGCCAGCAGCTTAAAGATGACAGGGCCGAGGAGCAAAACAGATACGCAGTATTTT.

This chain links TRBV7-8 with TRBJ2-3; the D gene is possibly TRBD2 (5 bases). The CDR3 spans 16 residues. V was clipped by 2 bases and J by 0 bases, with 12 bases between them. Germline CDR1 SGHVS, CDR2 FQNEAQ. The CDR3 here is CASSLRLRTSTDTQYF. The CDR3 DNA reads as TGTGCCAGCAGCTTACGGCTGCGGACTAGCACAGATACGCAGTATTTT. Drawing the rest from reference TRBV7-8 and TRBJ2-3, the complete variable domain is GAGVSQSPRYKVAKRGQDVALRCDPISGHVSLFWYQQALGQGPEFLTYFQNEAQLDKSGLPSDRFFAERPEGSVSTLKIQRTQQEDSAVYLCASSLRLRTSTDTQYFGPGTRLTVL.